Shown below are 19 T cell receptor beta chains from a single sample sequenced in a study of blood T cells in healthy people across ages. A second 7 to 11 cycle PCR used barcoded and J-beta primers. MiXCR, applied by TCRdb to the 5' RACE reads, yields one record per CDR3 protein. The sample has roughly 1.4 million distinct CDR3 sequences; approximately 63% are singletons. Sequenced: blood. The receptor set was obtained from a man aged 18-30 years in good health.

V and J are TRBV6-1 and TRBJ2-1; possibly TRBD1 for D (6 bases). The CDR3 covers 15 residues. CDR1 and CDR2 (germline): MNHNS, SASEGT. Trimming stripped 7 bases from V and 0 bases from J, with 13 bases between. For the CDR3, the DNA is TGTGCCAGCACCTCACAGGGATACTCCTACAATGAGCAGTTCTTC. Residues: CASTSQGYSYNEQFF.

The V and J genes are TRBV27 and TRBJ2-7; tentative D call: TRBD2 (5 bases). The V end lost 6 bases, the J end lost 3 bases, and 18 bases lay between the germline ends. The CDR3 runs to 15 residues. CDR1 is MNHEY and CDR2 is SMNVEV in the germline V gene (reference sequence). CDR3: CASREVGYNNYEQYF. CDR3 nucleotides: TGTGCCAGCAGGGAGGTTGGGTACAACAACTACGAGCAGTACTTC.

The J gene is TRBJ2-1, the V gene TRBV20-1, with 12 bases identical to TRBD2. V lost 0 bases and J lost 8; bases outside the gene matches: 23. The CDR3 extends over 21 amino acids. CDR1 DFQATT and CDR2 SNEGSKA come from the germline V gene (reference sequence). CDR3 coding DNA: TGCAGTGCTAGAGATCTTGAAGGACTAGCGGGGTCTTCAGTATTTTTAGATGAGCAGTTCTTC. It translates to CSARDLEGLAGSSVFLDEQFF.

As concerns this clonotype: One junction end does not reproduce the germline sequence, and a read error may be involved. The gene calls are TRBV4-3 and TRBJ2-7, with D perhaps TRBD1 or TRBD2 (5 bases each). CDR1 LGHNA and CDR2 YSLEER come from the germline V gene. CDR3 size: 14 residues. The CDR3 loop is CASSQVPGAYEQCF. CDR3 DNA sequence: TGCGCCAGCAGCCAAGTACCCGGGGCTTACGAGCAGTGCTTC.

This rearrangement joins TRBV6-2 or TRBV6-3 to TRBJ1-6, with TRBD1 matching over 7 bases. Germline-derived CDR1 and CDR2 are MNHEY and SVGEGT. This CDR3 spans 15 amino acids. Germline trimming cut 0 bases from V and 10 bases from J; bases unmatched to any gene: 6. The CDR3 protein is CASSYSCTGVSPLHF. CDR3 nucleotide sequence: TGTGCCAGCAGTTACTCATGTACAGGGGTCTCACCCCTCCACTTT.

This rearrangement joins TRBV20-1 to TRBJ2-1; 9 bases align to TRBD2. This CDR3 is built from 15 residues. Unmatched junction bases numbered 10, after V lost 6 bases and J lost 4 bases. The V gene's germline CDR1 is DFQATT and CDR2 SNEGSKA (reference sequence). The CDR3 sequence is CSAKISGGNYNEQFF. The CDR3 DNA reads as TGCAGTGCAAAGATTAGCGGGGGAAATTACAATGAGCAGTTCTTC.

The CDR3 spells CASSLPTGPEAFF. The CDR3 bases are TGTGCCAGCAGCTTGCCAACAGGGCCTGAAGCTTTCTTT. The chain links TRBV7-9 to TRBJ1-1, with D perhaps matching TRBD1 (6 bases). Trimming removed 3 bases from V and 6 bases from J, with 11 bases in between. CDR1 and CDR2 (germline): SEHNR, FQNEAQ (reference sequence). This CDR3 is 13 amino acids long.

This clonotype was detected a few times. J is TRBJ2-5 and V is TRBV24-1; TRBD1 matches at 8 bases. Near its end, the DNA agrees better with TRBJ2-7, so the J call may be wrong. The CDR3 has 15 amino acids. Germline lookup yields CDR1 KGHDR and CDR2 SFDVKD. In nucleotides, the CDR3 is TGTGCCACCAGTGATGGGGGACAGGACCTGGGCGAGCAGTACTTC. This translates into CATSDGGQDLGEQYF.

CDR3 in DNA: TGTGCCAGCAGTCAAAAGGCCGGGGTCCTGCAGTTCTTC. Its translation is CASSQKAGVLQFF. This chain uses TRBV12-3 or TRBV12-4 with TRBJ2-1, with D possibly being TRBD2 (5 bases). V lost 5 bases to trimming and J lost 12 bases, with 17 bases between them. The CDR3 runs 13 residues.

The V gene is TRBV12-3 or TRBV12-4, the J gene TRBJ1-1; the D is unclear. The germline V and J ends were trimmed by 6 bases and 5 bases, with 7 bases remaining between them. CDR3 length: 11 amino acids. The chain's CDR3 is CASRYTTEAFF. In nucleotides, the CDR3 is TGTGCCAGCAGATATACGACTGAAGCTTTCTTT.

This clonotype was seen a few times. The V and J genes are TRBV9 and TRBJ2-1; the match to TRBD2 covers 12 bases. With V trimmed by 3 bases and J by 7 bases, 11 bases remained unmatched. This CDR3 comprises 17 residues. The germline gives CDR1 SGDLS, CDR2 YYNGEE. CDR3 bases: TGTGCCAGCAGCGCAGATCTAGCGGGGGGGCTTAGGAATGAGCAGTTCTTC. Protein sequence: CASSADLAGGLRNEQFF. Complete variable domain (other parts from reference TRBV9 and TRBJ2-1): DSGVTQTPKHLITATGQRVTLRCSPRSGDLSVYWYQQSLDQGLQFLIQYYNGEERAKGNILERFSAQQFPDLHSELNLSSLELGDSALYFCASSADLAGGLRNEQFFGPGTRLTVL.

This chain links TRBV7-9 with TRBJ1-2; no definite D call. The germline CDR1 and CDR2 sequences are SEHNR and FQNEAQ (reference sequence). The CDR3 has 13 residues. V was shortened by 3 bases and J by 7 bases, with 12 bases between the two germline ends. The CDR3 spells CASSLSETRGYTF. For the CDR3, the DNA is TGTGCCAGCAGCTTGTCAGAGACTCGTGGCTACACCTTC.

The chain joins TRBV12-3 or TRBV12-4 to TRBJ2-5, with a tentative D call TRBD2 (5 bases). V lost 2 bases and J lost 5, with 9 bases in between. The CDR3 is made up of 13 amino acids. CDR3 region: CASSLSWRETQYF. Here the CDR3 DNA reads TGTGCCAGCAGTTTATCGTGGAGGGAGACCCAGTACTTC.

Here the CDR3 DNA reads TGTGCTAGTGGTCCTACAGCAACTAATGAAAAACTGTTTTTT. This gives the protein CASGPTATNEKLFF. The chain combines TRBV12-5 with TRBJ1-4, with no clear D. This CDR3 comprises 14 residues. The V end was cut by 5 bases, the J end by 0 bases, with 7 bases between. The V gene's germline CDR1 is LGHNT and CDR2 FRNRAP.

The V call is TRBV4-2, the J call TRBJ2-2; D might be TRBD2 (7 bases). Trimming removed 2 bases from V and 7 bases from J, with 17 bases in between. The CDR3 is made up of 16 amino acids. CDR1 and CDR2 from the germline V gene are LGHNA and YNFKEQ. The CDR3, as DNA: TGTGCCAGCAGCCAAACTGTGGGGGGGCTCGGCGGGGAGCTGTTTTTT. Translated: CASSQTVGGLGGELFF.

The V call is TRBV27, the J call TRBJ2-5, with TRBD1 as a possible D gene (5 bases). CDR1 is MNHEY, CDR2 SMNVEV, per germline (reference sequence). The CDR3 loop spans 13 amino acids. V lost 3 bases, J lost 7 bases, and 12 bases lay in between. The CDR3 reads CASSLSKRGTQYF. The DNA of the CDR3 is TGTGCCAGCAGTTTGTCCAAAAGGGGGACCCAGTACTTC.

The chain links TRBV12-3 or TRBV12-4 to TRBJ2-6; perhaps TRBD2 as D (6 bases). The V and J ends lost 11 bases and 2 bases respectively, with 13 bases between them. The CDR3 sequence is 14 residues long. The CDR3: CAGGGVAGANVLTF. For the CDR3, the DNA is TGTGCCGGCGGAGGGGTGGCTGGGGCCAACGTCCTGACTTTC.

This rearrangement joins TRBV28 to TRBJ1-2, with D perhaps matching TRBD1 (5 bases). This CDR3 spans 13 amino acids. The germline CDR1 and CDR2 sequences are MDHEN and SYDVKM. V lost 7 bases and J lost 10, with 19 bases in between. In DNA form, the CDR3 reads TGTGCCAGCACCCCGGAAAGGGGACGAGACTACACCTTC. Its translation is CASTPERGRDYTF.

For the CDR3, the DNA is TGTGCCAGCATCGTCCCGACACAAACCGGGGAGCTGTTTTTT. Translating it yields CASIVPTQTGELFF. The rearrangement uses TRBV7-9 and TRBJ2-2; D ambiguous. The CDR3 spans 14 residues. The germline V gene encodes CDR1 SEHNR and CDR2 FQNEAQ (reference sequence). V lost 7 bases and J 5 bases, leaving 14 bases between the germline ends.